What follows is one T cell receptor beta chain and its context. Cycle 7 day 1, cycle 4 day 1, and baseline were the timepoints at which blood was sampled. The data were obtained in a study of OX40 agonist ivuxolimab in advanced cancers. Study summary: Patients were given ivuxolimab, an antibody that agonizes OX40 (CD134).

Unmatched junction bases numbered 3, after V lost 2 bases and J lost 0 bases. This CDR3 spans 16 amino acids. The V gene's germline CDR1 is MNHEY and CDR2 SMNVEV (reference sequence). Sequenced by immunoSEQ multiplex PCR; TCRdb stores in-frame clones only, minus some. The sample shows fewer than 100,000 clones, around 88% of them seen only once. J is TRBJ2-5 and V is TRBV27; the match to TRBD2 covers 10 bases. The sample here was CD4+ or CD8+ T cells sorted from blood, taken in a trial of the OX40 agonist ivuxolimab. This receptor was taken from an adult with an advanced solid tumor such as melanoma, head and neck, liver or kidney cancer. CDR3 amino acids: CASSLNTSGDQETQYF. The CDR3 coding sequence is TGTGCCAGCAGTTTAAATACTAGCGGGGACCAAGAGACCCAGTACTTC.